Listed below are T cell receptor beta chains from one sample, sequenced in a study of PD-L1 blockade in urothelial cancer. Repertoires were generated with immunoSEQ multiplex PCR, while TCRdb's copy carries only in-frame clones and drops some. The table lists about 88,000 clones, 70% to 90% of them singletons, with roughly 0.88% in the top ten. Sequencing used PBMCs, obtained around atezolizumab (anti-PD-L1) treatment. All receptors derive from a woman aged 80 or older with urothelial cancer. Each CDR3 is given with its conserved first and last residue. D genes are given only for firm matches. Some rows have no size entry. The others give once, few or many, or a class for an expanded clone.

CDR3nt	CDR3aa	v_gene	d_gene	abundance	j_gene
TGTGCCAGCTCCCCCGGGGACTTTGCAACTAATGAAAAACTGTTTTTT	CASSPGDFATNEKLFF	TRBV28	.	.	TRBJ1-4
TGTGCCAGCAGCCCCATTAGCGGGAGGGGTAACAATGAGCAGTTCTTC	CASSPISGRGNNEQFF	TRBV7-7	TRBD2	.	TRBJ2-1
TGTGCCAGCAGCTCCCCGGAGAGGGTAGGACAGCCCCAGCATTTT	CASSSPERVGQPQHF	TRBV4-2	.	.	TRBJ1-5
TGTGCCAGTGGCCAGGGGTCGGGATCCTACAATGAGCAGTTCTTC	CASGQGSGSYNEQFF	TRBV6-1	.	.	TRBJ2-1
TGCGCCAGCAGCCCTACCAACCGGGACAGGGCTAAAGCTTTCTTT	CASSPTNRDRAKAFF	TRBV4-1	TRBD1	.	TRBJ1-1
TGTGCCAGCAGCATACAGGGGTCAGATACGCAGTATTTT	CASSIQGSDTQYF	TRBV5-6	TRBD1	.	TRBJ2-3
TGTGCCAGCAGTGAATTAGGAGGGGCAATCTACAATGAGCAGTTCTTC	CASSELGGAIYNEQFF	TRBV25-1	.	.	TRBJ2-1
TGTGCCAGCAGCTTCGGCCAGGCAAGCTCCTACGAGCAGTACTTC	CASSFGQASSYEQYF	TRBV5-4	.	.	TRBJ2-7
TGTGCCAGCAGCTTAGTCGCAGGCCGGAACACTGAAGCTTTCTTT	CASSLVAGRNTEAFF	TRBV11-2	.	.	TRBJ1-1
TGCAGCCCCGTTTTCGGCGGGAGGGCCGCGGGCCGCTCCTACGAGCAGTACTTC	CSPVFGGRAAGRSYEQYF	TRBV29-1	TRBD2	.	TRBJ2-7
TGTGCCAGCAGTTTAGGAGGAATAAACACTGAAGCTTTCTTT	CASSLGGINTEAFF	TRBV28	.	.	TRBJ1-1
TGTGCCAGCAGCCTGGGACTCAATGGAAACACCATATATTTT	CASSLGLNGNTIYF	TRBV5-4	.	.	TRBJ1-3
TGTGCCAGCAGCCCGGGACTAGATGGTGAGCAGTTCTTC	CASSPGLDGEQFF	TRBV7-7	TRBD2	.	TRBJ2-1
TGCGCCAGCAGCTTGGGACAGGTCTTGCCTTTCTCTGGAAACACCATATATTTT	CASSLGQVLPFSGNTIYF	TRBV5-1	.	.	TRBJ1-3
TGTGCCAGCAGCTCCGGGACTATCTCCTACGAGCAGTACTTC	CASSSGTISYEQYF	TRBV7-6	TRBD2	.	TRBJ2-7
TGTGCCAGCAGCCAAACCCAACTAGCGGGAGACCAGGATACGCAGTATTTT	CASSQTQLAGDQDTQYF	TRBV4-2	TRBD2	.	TRBJ2-3
TGTGCCAGCTCTCAAATGTATAGCGATGAGCAGTTCTTC	CASSQMYSDEQFF	TRBV18	.	.	TRBJ2-1
TGTGCCAGCAGCGCTTACTCCGGGACAGGGTACGAGCAGTACTTC	CASSAYSGTGYEQYF	TRBV9	TRBD1	.	TRBJ2-7
TGTGCCAGCAATTTTGCGGGAGGGCTAAGGAATGAGCAGTTCTTC	CASNFAGGLRNEQFF	TRBV2	TRBD2	once	TRBJ2-1
TGCGCCAGCAGCGATCAGGGGATTGGTGAAAAACTGTTTTTT	CASSDQGIGEKLFF	TRBV5-1	.	.	TRBJ1-4
TGTGCCAGTAGTAACACAGGGTCGGGACTAGCGGGATACAATGAGCAGTTCTTC	CASSNTGSGLAGYNEQFF	TRBV19	TRBD2	.	TRBJ2-1
TGTGCCAGTAGTACCGGACTGGGCGGGACGGAGCAGTTCTTC	CASSTGLGGTEQFF	TRBV19	.	.	TRBJ2-1
TGTGCCAGCAGTCAGGGTAGCTCCTACGAGCAGTACTTC	CASSQGSSYEQYF	TRBV28	.	.	TRBJ2-7
TGTGCCAGCAGCGTACTAGCGACCACCTACGAGCAGTACTTC	CASSVLATTYEQYF	TRBV9	.	.	TRBJ2-7
TGCGCCAGCAGCAGACTTGGGGGGGGACAAGAGACCCAGTACTTC	CASSRLGGGQETQYF	TRBV5-1	TRBD2	few	TRBJ2-5
TGTGCCAGCTCCAAGGGGAGCGGGATTTACAATGAGCAGTTCTTC	CASSKGSGIYNEQFF	TRBV18	TRBD2	.	TRBJ2-1
TGCAGCGCGACAGGGTCCGGGAACTATGGCTACACCTTC	CSATGSGNYGYTF	TRBV29-1	TRBD1	.	TRBJ1-2
TGTGCCAGCAGCTCCCGGGACAGGCACTACGAGCAGTACTTC	CASSSRDRHYEQYF	TRBV7-9	TRBD1	.	TRBJ2-7
TGCGCCAGCAGAGAAATAGCGGGCTTCACAGATACGCAGTATTTT	CASREIAGFTDTQYF	TRBV10-2	TRBD2	.	TRBJ2-3
TGCGCCAGCAGCCCGGCGGCGCCTGGCTACACCTTC	CASSPAAPGYTF	TRBV5-1	.	.	TRBJ1-2
TGTGCCATCAGCCCGGACAGGGGGCAATCTGGGGCCAACGTCCTGACTTTC	CAISPDRGQSGANVLTF	TRBV10-3	TRBD1	.	TRBJ2-6
TGTGCCACCAGCAGACCTGGGGGGGGGAGAGGTCAGCCCCAGCATTTT	CATSRPGGGRGQPQHF	TRBV15	.	.	TRBJ1-5
TGTGCCAGCAGCAAAACCGGGACTTTTATCGATACGCAGTATTTT	CASSKTGTFIDTQYF	TRBV7-3	.	.	TRBJ2-3
TGTGCCAGCAGCCAATCAACCGGGACTCCGAACAATGAGCAGTTCTTC	CASSQSTGTPNNEQFF	TRBV4-2	.	few	TRBJ2-1
TGTGCCAGCAGCCGGGGACAAAACTATGGCTACACCTTC	CASSRGQNYGYTF	TRBV7-3	.	.	TRBJ1-2
TGTGCCAGCAGCTTAATCGGGACAGGGGTCGACGAGCAGTACTTC	CASSLIGTGVDEQYF	TRBV7-8	TRBD1	.	TRBJ2-7
TGTGCCAGCAGTGGGGGGGGCGGAACAGATACGCAGTATTTT	CASSGGGGTDTQYF	TRBV6-1	.	.	TRBJ2-3
TGTGCCAGCAGGGCGGGAACCCGAAACGGGGAGCAGTTCTTC	CASRAGTRNGEQFF	TRBV9	.	.	TRBJ2-1
TGTGCCAGCAGCCCATGGACAGCAGGAGATACGCAGTATTTT	CASSPWTAGDTQYF	TRBV9	.	.	TRBJ2-3
TGTGCCACCAGTCCCGGGACAGGGGCAGTGTCTAACGAGCAGTACTTC	CATSPGTGAVSNEQYF	TRBV5-4	TRBD1	.	TRBJ2-7
TGCGCCAGCAGCTTGGATGGCCTATCGGGAGAGACCCAGTACTTC	CASSLDGLSGETQYF	TRBV5-1	.	once	TRBJ2-5
TGTGCCAGCAGCTTAGCTGGCGGGTCAGCGAAAAACAATGAGCAGTTCTTC	CASSLAGGSAKNNEQFF	TRBV7-9	.	.	TRBJ2-1
TGTGCCAGTAGTTTCACAGGGGGCTCAGGAAACACCATATATTTT	CASSFTGGSGNTIYF	TRBV19	TRBD1	.	TRBJ1-3